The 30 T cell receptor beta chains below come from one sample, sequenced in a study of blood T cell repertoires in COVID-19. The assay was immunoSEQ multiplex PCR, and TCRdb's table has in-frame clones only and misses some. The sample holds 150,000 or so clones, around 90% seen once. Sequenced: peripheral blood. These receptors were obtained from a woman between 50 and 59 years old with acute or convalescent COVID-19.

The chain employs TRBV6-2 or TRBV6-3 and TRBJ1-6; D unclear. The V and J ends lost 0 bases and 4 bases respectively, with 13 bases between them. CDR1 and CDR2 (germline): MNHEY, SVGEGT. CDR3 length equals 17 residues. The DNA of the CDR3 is TGTGCCAGCAGTTACTCGCTTTTTTTGGAGTATAATTCACCCCTCCACTTT. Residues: CASSYSLFLEYNSPLHF.

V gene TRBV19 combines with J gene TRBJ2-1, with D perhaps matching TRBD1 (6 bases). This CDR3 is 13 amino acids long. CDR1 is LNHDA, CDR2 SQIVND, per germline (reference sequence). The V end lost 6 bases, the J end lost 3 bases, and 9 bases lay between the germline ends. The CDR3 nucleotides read TGTGCCAGTAGCTACAGGGACTACAATGAGCAGTTCTTC. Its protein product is CASSYRDYNEQFF.

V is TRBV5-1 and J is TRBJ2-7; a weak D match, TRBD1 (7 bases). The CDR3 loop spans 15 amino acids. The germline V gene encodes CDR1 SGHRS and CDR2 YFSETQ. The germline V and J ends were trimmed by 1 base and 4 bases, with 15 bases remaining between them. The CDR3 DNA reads TGCGCCAGCAGCTTGAGGCAGGGGGAGGCTTACGAGCAGTACTTC. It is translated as CASSLRQGEAYEQYF. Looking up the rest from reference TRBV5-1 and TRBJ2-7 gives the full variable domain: KAGVTQTPRYLIKTRGQQVTLSCSPISGHRSVSWYQQTPGQGLQFLFEYFSETQRNKGNFPGRFSGRQFSNSRSEMNVSTLELGDSALYLCASSLRQGEAYEQYFGPGTRLTVT.

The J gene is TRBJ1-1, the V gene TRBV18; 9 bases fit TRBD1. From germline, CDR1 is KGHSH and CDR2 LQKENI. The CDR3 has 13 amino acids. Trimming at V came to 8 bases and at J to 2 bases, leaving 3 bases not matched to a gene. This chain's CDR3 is CASRTGVNTEAFF. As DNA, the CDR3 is TGTGCCAGCCGGACAGGGGTCAACACTGAAGCTTTCTTT.

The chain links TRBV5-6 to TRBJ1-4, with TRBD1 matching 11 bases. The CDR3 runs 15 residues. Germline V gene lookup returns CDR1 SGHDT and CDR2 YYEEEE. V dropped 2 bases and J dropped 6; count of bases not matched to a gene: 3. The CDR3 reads CASSFGDRGYEKLFF. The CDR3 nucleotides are TGTGCCAGCAGCTTCGGGGACAGGGGGTATGAAAAACTGTTTTTT.

This CDR3 is CASSPLAAGAEETQYF. The DNA for the CDR3 is TGCGCCAGCAGCCCACTAGCGGCAGGGGCAGAGGAGACCCAGTACTTC. J is TRBJ2-5 and V is TRBV5-1; 8 positions match TRBD2. The germline CDR1 and CDR2 sequences are SGHRS and YFSETQ. Trimming took 4 bases from V and 5 from J; bases not matched to a gene: 13. The CDR3 runs 16 residues.

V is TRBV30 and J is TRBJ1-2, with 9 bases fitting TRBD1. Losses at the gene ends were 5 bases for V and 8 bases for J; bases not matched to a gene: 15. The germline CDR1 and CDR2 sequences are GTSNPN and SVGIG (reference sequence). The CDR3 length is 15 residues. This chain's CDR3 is CAWGEGTGTGYGYTF. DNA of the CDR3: TGTGCCTGGGGGGAAGGTACCGGGACAGGGTACGGCTACACCTTC.

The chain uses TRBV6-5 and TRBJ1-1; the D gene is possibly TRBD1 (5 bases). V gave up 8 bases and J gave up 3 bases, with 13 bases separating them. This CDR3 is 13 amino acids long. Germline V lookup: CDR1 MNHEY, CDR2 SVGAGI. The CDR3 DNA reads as TGTGCCAGCTCTAGGACACCGGACACTGAAGCTTTCTTT. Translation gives CASSRTPDTEAFF.

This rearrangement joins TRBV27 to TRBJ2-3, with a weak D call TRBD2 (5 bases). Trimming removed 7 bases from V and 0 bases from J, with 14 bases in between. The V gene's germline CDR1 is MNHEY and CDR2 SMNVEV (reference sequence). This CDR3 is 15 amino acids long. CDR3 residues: CASTRLGLSTDTQYF. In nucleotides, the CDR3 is TGTGCCAGCACACGTCTAGGACTCAGCACAGATACGCAGTATTTT.

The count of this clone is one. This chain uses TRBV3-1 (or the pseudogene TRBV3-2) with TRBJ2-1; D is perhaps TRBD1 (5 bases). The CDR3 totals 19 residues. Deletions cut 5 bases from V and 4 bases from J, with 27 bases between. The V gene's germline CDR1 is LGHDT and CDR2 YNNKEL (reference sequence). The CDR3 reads CASSSFPQRVGAIYNEQFF. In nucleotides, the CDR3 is TGTGCCAGCAGCTCTTTCCCCCAAAGGGTTGGGGCCATTTACAATGAGCAGTTCTTC.

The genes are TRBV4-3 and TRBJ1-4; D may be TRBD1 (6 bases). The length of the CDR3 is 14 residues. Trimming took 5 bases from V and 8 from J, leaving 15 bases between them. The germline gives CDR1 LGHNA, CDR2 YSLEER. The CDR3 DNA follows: TGCGCCAGCAGCGACAGGAGGTTTGGGGAAAAACTGTTTTTT. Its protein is CASSDRRFGEKLFF.

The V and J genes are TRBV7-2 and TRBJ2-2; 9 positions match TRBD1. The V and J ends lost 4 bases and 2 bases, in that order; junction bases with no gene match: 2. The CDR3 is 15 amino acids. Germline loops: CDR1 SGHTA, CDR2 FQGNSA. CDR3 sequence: CASSWGQGNTGELFF. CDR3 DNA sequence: TGTGCCAGCAGCTGGGGACAGGGTAACACCGGGGAGCTGTTTTTT. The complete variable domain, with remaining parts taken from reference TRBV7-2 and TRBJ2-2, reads GAGVSQSPSNKVTEKGKDVELRCDPISGHTALYWYRQSLGQGLEFLIYFQGNSAPDKSGLPSDRFSAERTGGSVSTLTIQRTQQEDSAVYLCASSWGQGNTGELFFGEGSRLTVL.

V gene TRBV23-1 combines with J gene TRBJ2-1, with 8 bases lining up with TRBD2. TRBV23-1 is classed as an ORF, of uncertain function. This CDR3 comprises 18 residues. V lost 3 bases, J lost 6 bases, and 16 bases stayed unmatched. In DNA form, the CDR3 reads TGCGCCAGCAGTCACGGACTCGGGGGGGAGTGGGGTAGCAATGAGCAGTTCTTC. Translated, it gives CASSHGLGGEWGSNEQFF.

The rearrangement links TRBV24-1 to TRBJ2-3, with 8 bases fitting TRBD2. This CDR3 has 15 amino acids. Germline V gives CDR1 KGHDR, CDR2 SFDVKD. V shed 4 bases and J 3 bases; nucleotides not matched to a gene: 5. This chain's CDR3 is CATSDPSGGTDTQYF. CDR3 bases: TGTGCCACCAGTGACCCCTCGGGAGGGACAGATACGCAGTATTTT.

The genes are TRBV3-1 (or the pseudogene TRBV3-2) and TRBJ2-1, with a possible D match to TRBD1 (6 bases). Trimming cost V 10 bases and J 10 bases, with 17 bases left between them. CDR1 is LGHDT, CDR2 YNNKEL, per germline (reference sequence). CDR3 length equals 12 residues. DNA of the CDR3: TGTGCCATCCGCGATCCTAGGGGGGAGCAGTTCTTC. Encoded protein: CAIRDPRGEQFF.

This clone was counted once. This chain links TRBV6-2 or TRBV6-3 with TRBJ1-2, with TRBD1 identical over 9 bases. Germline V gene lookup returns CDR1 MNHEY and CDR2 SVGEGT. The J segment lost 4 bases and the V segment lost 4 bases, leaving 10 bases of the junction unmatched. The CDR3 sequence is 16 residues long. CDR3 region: CASSLRGTGFIYGYTF. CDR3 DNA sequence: TGTGCCAGCAGTTTGAGAGGGACAGGGTTCATCTATGGCTACACCTTC.

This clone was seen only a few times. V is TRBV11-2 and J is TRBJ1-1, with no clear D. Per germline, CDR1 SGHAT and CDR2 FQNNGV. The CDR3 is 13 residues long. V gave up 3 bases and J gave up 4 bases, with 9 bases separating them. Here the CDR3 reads CASSFSRVTEAFF. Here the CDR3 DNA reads TGTGCCAGCAGCTTTAGCCGGGTCACTGAAGCTTTCTTT.

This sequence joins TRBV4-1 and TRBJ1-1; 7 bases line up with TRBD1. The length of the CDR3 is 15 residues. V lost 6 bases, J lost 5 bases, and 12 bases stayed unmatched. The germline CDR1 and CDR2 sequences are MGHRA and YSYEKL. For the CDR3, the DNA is TGCGCCAGCAGGTCACAGGGGTCTGAGTATACTGAAGCTTTCTTT. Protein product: CASRSQGSEYTEAFF.

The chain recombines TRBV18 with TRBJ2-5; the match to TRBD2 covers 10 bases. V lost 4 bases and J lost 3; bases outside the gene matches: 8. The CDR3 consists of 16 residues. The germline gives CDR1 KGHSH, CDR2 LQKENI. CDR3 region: CASSRGLTSGEETQYF. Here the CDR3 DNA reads TGTGCCAGCTCACGGGGTCTTACTAGCGGGGAAGAGACCCAGTACTTC. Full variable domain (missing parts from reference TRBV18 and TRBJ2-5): NAGVMQNPRHLVRRRGQEARLRCSPMKGHSHVYWYRQLPEEGLKFMVYLQKENIIDESGMPKERFSAEFPKEGPSILRIQQVVRGDSAAYFCASSRGLTSGEETQYFGPGTRLLVL.

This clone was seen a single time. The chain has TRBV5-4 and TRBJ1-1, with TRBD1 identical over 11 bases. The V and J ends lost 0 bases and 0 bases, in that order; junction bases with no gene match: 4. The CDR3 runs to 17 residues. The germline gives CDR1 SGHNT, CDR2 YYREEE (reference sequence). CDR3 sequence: CASSLAGQGVLNTEAFF. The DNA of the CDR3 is TGTGCCAGCAGCTTGGCGGGACAGGGGGTCCTGAACACTGAAGCTTTCTTT. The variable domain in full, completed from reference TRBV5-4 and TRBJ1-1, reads ETGVTQSPTHLIKTRGQQVTLRCSSQSGHNTVSWYQQALGQGPQFIFQYYREEENGRGNFPPRFSGLQFPNYSSELNVNALELDDSALYLCASSLAGQGVLNTEAFFGQGTRLTVV.

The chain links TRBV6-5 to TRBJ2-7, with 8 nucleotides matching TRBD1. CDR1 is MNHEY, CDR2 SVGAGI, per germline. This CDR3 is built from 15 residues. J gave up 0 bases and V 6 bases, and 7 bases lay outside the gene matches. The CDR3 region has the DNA TGTGCCAGCAGGACAGGGGCCTTTAGCTCCTACGAGCAGTACTTC. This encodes CASRTGAFSSYEQYF.

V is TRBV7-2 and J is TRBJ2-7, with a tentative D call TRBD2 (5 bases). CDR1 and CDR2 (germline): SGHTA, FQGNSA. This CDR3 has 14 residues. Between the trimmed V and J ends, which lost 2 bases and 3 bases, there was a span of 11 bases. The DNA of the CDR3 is TGTGCCAGCAGCTTAACGCTAGACTACTACGAGCAGTACTTC. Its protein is CASSLTLDYYEQYF.

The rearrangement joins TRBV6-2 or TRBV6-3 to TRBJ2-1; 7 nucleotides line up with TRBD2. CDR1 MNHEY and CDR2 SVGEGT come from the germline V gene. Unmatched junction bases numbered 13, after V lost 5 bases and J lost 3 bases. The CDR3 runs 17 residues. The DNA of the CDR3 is TGTGCCAGCAGTCTCCCAGCTAGCGGCTATGTCTACAATGAGCAGTTCTTC. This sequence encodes CASSLPASGYVYNEQFF.

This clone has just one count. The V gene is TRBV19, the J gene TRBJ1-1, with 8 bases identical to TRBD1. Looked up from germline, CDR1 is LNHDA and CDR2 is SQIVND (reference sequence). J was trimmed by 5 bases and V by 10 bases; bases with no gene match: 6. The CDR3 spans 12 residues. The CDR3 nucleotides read TGTGCCACCCGACAGGGGTTGACTGAAGCTTTCTTT. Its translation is CATRQGLTEAFF.

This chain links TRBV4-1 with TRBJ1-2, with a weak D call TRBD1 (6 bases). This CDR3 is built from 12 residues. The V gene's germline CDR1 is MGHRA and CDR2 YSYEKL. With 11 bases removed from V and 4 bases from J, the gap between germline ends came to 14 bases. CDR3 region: CAVGGPSYGYTF. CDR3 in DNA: TGCGCCGTAGGGGGACCCTCCTATGGCTACACCTTC.

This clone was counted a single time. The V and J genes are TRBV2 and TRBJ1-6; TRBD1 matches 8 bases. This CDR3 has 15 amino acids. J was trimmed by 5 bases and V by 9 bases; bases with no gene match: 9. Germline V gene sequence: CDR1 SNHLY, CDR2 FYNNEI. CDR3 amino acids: CASGFSTGDNSPLHF. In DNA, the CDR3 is TGTGCCAGTGGGTTTTCGACAGGGGATAATTCACCCCTCCACTTT.

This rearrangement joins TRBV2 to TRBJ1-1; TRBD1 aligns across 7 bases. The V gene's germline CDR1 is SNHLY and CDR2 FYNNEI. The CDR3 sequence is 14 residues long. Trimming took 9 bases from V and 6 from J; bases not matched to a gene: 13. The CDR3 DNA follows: TGTGCCAGAGAGACAGGGACCGAGAGGGCTGAAGCTTTCTTT. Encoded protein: CARETGTERAEAFF.

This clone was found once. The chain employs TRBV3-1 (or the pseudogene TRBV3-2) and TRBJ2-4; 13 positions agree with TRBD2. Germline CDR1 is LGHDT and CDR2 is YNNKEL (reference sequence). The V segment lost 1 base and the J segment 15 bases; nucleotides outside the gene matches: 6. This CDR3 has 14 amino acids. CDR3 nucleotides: TGTGCCAGCAGCCAAGCAACTAGCGGGGGGGGGCCGTACTTC. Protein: CASSQATSGGGPYF.

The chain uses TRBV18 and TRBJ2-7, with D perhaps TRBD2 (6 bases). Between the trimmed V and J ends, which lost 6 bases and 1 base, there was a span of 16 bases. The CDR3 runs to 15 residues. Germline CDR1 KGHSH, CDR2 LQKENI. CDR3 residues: CASSAYPGVSYEQYF. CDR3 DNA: TGTGCCAGCTCCGCCTACCCGGGGGTATCCTACGAGCAGTACTTC.

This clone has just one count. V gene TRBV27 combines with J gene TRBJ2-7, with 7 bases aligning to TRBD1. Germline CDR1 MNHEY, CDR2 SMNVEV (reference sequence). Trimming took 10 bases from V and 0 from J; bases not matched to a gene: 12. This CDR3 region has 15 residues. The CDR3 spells CATARQGKSSYEQYF. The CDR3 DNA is TGTGCCACCGCAAGACAGGGTAAATCCTCCTACGAGCAGTACTTC.